This T cell receptor (beta chain) was sequenced for a study of T-cell memory formation after mild COVID-19. Overall study context: Largely donor-specific TCR clusters were found. Study findings and constraints: CD4+ clones that contracted lay mainly in CM and EM; CD8+ ones lay in EMRA.

With regard to this clonotype: Its antigen is unidentified.

Trimming cost V 6 bases and J 1 base; bases outside gene matches: 6. The CDR3 runs to 15 residues. Germline V gene data show CDR1 as LGHNA and CDR2 as YSLEER. TCRdb reprocessed the 5' RACE reads via MiXCR and lists one record per CDR3 protein. The sample contains 85,000 to 120,000 distinct CDR3 sequences, 15% to 20% of which appear only once. The chain links TRBV4-3 to TRBJ2-5, with 9 bases aligning to TRBD2. The origin of this receptor is an adult woman who had mild COVID-19 (a few samples of this study predate the infection). Cell type and time point are not known. The sequencing input was PBMCs or a T cell subset sorted from them (not recorded which). Here the CDR3 reads CASRAGLAFQETQYF. CDR3 bases: TGCGCCAGCAGAGCGGGACTAGCATTCCAAGAGACCCAGTACTTC.